The T cell receptor (beta chain) under discussion was sequenced for a study of T cells in Graves' hyperthyroidism and ophthalmopathy. TCR beta CDR3 regions were amplified from RNA. The primer set for the first-round RT-PCR of the TCR CDR3 was HTBI. TCRdb reprocessed the multiplex PCR reads with MiXCR, giving one entry per CDR3 protein. The repertoire includes roughly 130,000 distinct CDR3 sequences, less than 25% of them detected once, and roughly 73% sits in the top ten. This clonotype was counted at least ten times. Trimming left V 11 bases short and J 9 bases short, with 14 bases between. CDR1 and CDR2 from the germline V gene are MDHEN and SYDVKM. CDR3 length equals 11 residues.

This chain joins TRBV28 and TRBJ1-5; D gene ambiguous. This TCR was sampled from a woman between 45 and 65 years old with Graves' hyperthyroidism that later progressed to Graves' ophthalmopathy. Source material: blood. CDR3 region: CACFSRGPQHF. The CDR3 DNA follows: TGTGCCTGCTTCTCCCGGGGGCCCCAGCATTTT.